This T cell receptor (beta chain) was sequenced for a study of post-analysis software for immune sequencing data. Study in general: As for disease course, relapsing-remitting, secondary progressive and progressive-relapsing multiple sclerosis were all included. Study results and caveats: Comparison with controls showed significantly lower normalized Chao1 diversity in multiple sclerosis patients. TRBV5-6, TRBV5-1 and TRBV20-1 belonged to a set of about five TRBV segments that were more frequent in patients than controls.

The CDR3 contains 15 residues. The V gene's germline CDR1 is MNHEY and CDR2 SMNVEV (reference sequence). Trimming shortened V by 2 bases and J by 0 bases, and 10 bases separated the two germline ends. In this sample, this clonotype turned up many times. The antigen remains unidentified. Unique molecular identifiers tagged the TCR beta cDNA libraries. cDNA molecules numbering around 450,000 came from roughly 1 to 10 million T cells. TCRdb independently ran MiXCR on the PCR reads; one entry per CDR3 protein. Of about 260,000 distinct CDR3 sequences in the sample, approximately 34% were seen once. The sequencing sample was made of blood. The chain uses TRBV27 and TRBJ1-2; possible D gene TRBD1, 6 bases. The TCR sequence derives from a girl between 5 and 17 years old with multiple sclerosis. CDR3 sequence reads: CASSLASGANYGYTF. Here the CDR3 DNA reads TGTGCCAGCAGTTTAGCCTCAGGGGCTAACTATGGCTACACCTTC.